This is a list of T cell receptor beta chains from one sample in a study of T cells after yellow fever vaccination. TCRdb called the 5' RACE reads again in MiXCR, with one record for every CDR3 protein. The table lists 500,000 to 650,000 distinct CDR3 sequences, roughly an eighth of them singletons. The starting material was PBMCs, obtained on the day of the yellow fever booster vaccination. These receptors originate from a man aged 25 to 40 who received the YFV17D yellow fever vaccine. CDR3s include the opening cysteine and the closing phenylalanine or tryptophan. The order of the fields is D gene, J gene, clone size, V gene, CDR3 DNA, CDR3 protein. A D gene is named only where the DNA matches it firmly. A row's size may be missing; if present it is once, few, many or a size class.

d_call: .
j_call: TRBJ2-1
clone_size: .
v_call: TRBV7-9
cdr3_nt: TGTGCCAGCAGCTTAGTAGGTCAGCTCAATGAGCAGTTCTTC
cdr3_aa: CASSLVGQLNEQFF

d_call: TRBD2
j_call: TRBJ2-7
clone_size: few
v_call: TRBV19
cdr3_nt: TGTGCCAGTTGCCCTAGCGGGAGAACCGAGCAGTACTTC
cdr3_aa: CASCPSGRTEQYF

d_call: TRBD1
j_call: TRBJ2-2
clone_size: .
v_call: TRBV5-1
cdr3_nt: TGCGCCAGCAGCCCGGGGACAGCGATGAACACCGGGGAGCTGTTTTTT
cdr3_aa: CASSPGTAMNTGELFF

d_call: TRBD2
j_call: TRBJ2-7
clone_size: few
v_call: TRBV20-1
cdr3_nt: TGCAGTGCTAGCGTAGCGGGTGCTTCAGAGCAGTACTTC
cdr3_aa: CSASVAGASEQYF

d_call: .
j_call: TRBJ2-5
clone_size: .
v_call: TRBV24-1
cdr3_nt: TGTGCCACCGCCTCGTGGGGGGAGACCCAGTACTTC
cdr3_aa: CATASWGETQYF

d_call: .
j_call: TRBJ1-4
clone_size: .
v_call: TRBV7-8
cdr3_nt: TGTGCCAGCAGCCCTTGGGCCGAGCAAAAACTGTTTTTT
cdr3_aa: CASSPWAEQKLFF

d_call: .
j_call: TRBJ2-5
clone_size: many
v_call: TRBV12-3/TRBV12-4
cdr3_nt: TGTGCCAGCAGTTTACGGGAAGAGACCCAGTACTTC
cdr3_aa: CASSLREETQYF

d_call: .
j_call: TRBJ2-7
clone_size: .
v_call: TRBV5-1
cdr3_nt: TGCGCCAGCAGCGGACGGACAGATTTCGTCTACGAGCAGTACTTC
cdr3_aa: CASSGRTDFVYEQYF

d_call: TRBD2
j_call: TRBJ2-2
clone_size: few
v_call: TRBV24-1
cdr3_nt: TGTGCCACCGTCGGGACTAGCGGGCCGAACACCGGGGAGCTGTTTTTT
cdr3_aa: CATVGTSGPNTGELFF

d_call: .
j_call: TRBJ2-1
clone_size: .
v_call: TRBV3-1
cdr3_nt: TGTGCCAGCAGCCCCAAAAGTCGGACTAACGGGAATGAGCAGTTCTTC
cdr3_aa: CASSPKSRTNGNEQFF

d_call: .
j_call: TRBJ2-2
clone_size: .
v_call: TRBV24-1
cdr3_nt: TGTGCCACCAGTGGCAGGGGCACGAACACCGGGGAGCTGTTTTTT
cdr3_aa: CATSGRGTNTGELFF

d_call: .
j_call: TRBJ2-2
clone_size: .
v_call: TRBV4-2
cdr3_nt: TGTGCCAGCAGCCAAGGAACCGGGGCTAACACCGGGGAGCTGTTTTTT
cdr3_aa: CASSQGTGANTGELFF

d_call: TRBD1
j_call: TRBJ2-1
clone_size: .
v_call: TRBV24-1
cdr3_nt: TGTGCCACCAGTGATCCCAGAAAGACAGGGGCTAGCTACAATGAGCAGTTCTTC
cdr3_aa: CATSDPRKTGASYNEQFF

d_call: .
j_call: TRBJ2-1
clone_size: few
v_call: TRBV29-1
cdr3_nt: TGCAGCGTTAAGACAGGATCCGAGCAGTTCTTC
cdr3_aa: CSVKTGSEQFF

d_call: .
j_call: TRBJ2-7
clone_size: few
v_call: TRBV7-9
cdr3_nt: TGTGCCAGCAGCTTAGAGGTGGGGATGGGCTTCCTATACGAGCAGTACTTC
cdr3_aa: CASSLEVGMGFLYEQYF

d_call: TRBD1
j_call: TRBJ2-7
clone_size: many
v_call: TRBV14
cdr3_nt: TGTGCCAGCAGCCTGGGACAGGGTTTCAGCGAGCAGTACTTC
cdr3_aa: CASSLGQGFSEQYF

d_call: .
j_call: TRBJ2-7
clone_size: .
v_call: TRBV13
cdr3_nt: TGTGCCAGCAGCGACCGGACGGCACCTTACGAGCAGTACTTC
cdr3_aa: CASSDRTAPYEQYF

d_call: .
j_call: TRBJ2-7
clone_size: many
v_call: TRBV6-6
cdr3_nt: TGTGCCAGCGGTCGAAAGTCCTACGAGCAGTACTTC
cdr3_aa: CASGRKSYEQYF

d_call: TRBD2
j_call: TRBJ2-1
clone_size: .
v_call: TRBV7-6
cdr3_nt: TGTGCCAGCAGCGAAATAGCGGGAGGGAGTGAGCAGTTCTTC
cdr3_aa: CASSEIAGGSEQFF

d_call: TRBD2
j_call: TRBJ2-1
clone_size: many
v_call: TRBV5-1
cdr3_nt: TGCGCCAGCAGCTTGGAGGCTAGCGGTGAGCAGTTCTTC
cdr3_aa: CASSLEASGEQFF

d_call: .
j_call: TRBJ2-5
clone_size: few
v_call: TRBV4-3
cdr3_nt: TGCGCCAGCAGCCAAGTAAGCCCGGCCCGTACGGAGACCCAGTACTTC
cdr3_aa: CASSQVSPARTETQYF

d_call: .
j_call: TRBJ1-6
clone_size: .
v_call: TRBV20-1
cdr3_nt: TGCAGTGCTAGAGAAATTCACCCCCTCCACTTT
cdr3_aa: CSAREIHPLHF

d_call: .
j_call: TRBJ2-2
clone_size: .
v_call: TRBV30
cdr3_nt: TGTGCCTGGAGTTGGTACTTAAACACCGGGGAGCTGTTTTTT
cdr3_aa: CAWSWYLNTGELFF

d_call: .
j_call: TRBJ1-4
clone_size: .
v_call: TRBV7-2
cdr3_nt: TGTGCCAGCAGCCCCAGGACTGGCCAGGGTGAAAAACTGTTTTTT
cdr3_aa: CASSPRTGQGEKLFF

d_call: .
j_call: TRBJ2-5
clone_size: .
v_call: TRBV7-9
cdr3_nt: TGTGCCAGCAGCAAGTCCCGGGGACAAGAGACCCAGTACTTC
cdr3_aa: CASSKSRGQETQYF

d_call: .
j_call: TRBJ2-3
clone_size: .
v_call: TRBV5-4
cdr3_nt: TGTGCCAGCAGCCGCTCGGGACAACGCACAGATACGCAGTATTTT
cdr3_aa: CASSRSGQRTDTQYF

d_call: TRBD2
j_call: TRBJ2-1
clone_size: few
v_call: TRBV28
cdr3_nt: TGTGCCAGCGGAAGCGGGGCTTCAAGCTCCTACAATGAGCAGTTCTTC
cdr3_aa: CASGSGASSSYNEQFF

d_call: TRBD2
j_call: TRBJ2-5
clone_size: .
v_call: TRBV20-1
cdr3_nt: TGCAGTGCTATCCGGACTAGCGGCCAAGAGACCCAGTACTTC
cdr3_aa: CSAIRTSGQETQYF

d_call: .
j_call: TRBJ2-7
clone_size: few
v_call: TRBV19
cdr3_nt: TGTGCCAGTAGTATAAGTAATGGGTTGGGCGACGAGCAGTACTTC
cdr3_aa: CASSISNGLGDEQYF

d_call: .
j_call: TRBJ1-3
clone_size: .
v_call: TRBV20-1
cdr3_nt: TGCAGTGCTAGGGAAGGGACAAAGGATGGAAACACCATATATTTT
cdr3_aa: CSAREGTKDGNTIYF